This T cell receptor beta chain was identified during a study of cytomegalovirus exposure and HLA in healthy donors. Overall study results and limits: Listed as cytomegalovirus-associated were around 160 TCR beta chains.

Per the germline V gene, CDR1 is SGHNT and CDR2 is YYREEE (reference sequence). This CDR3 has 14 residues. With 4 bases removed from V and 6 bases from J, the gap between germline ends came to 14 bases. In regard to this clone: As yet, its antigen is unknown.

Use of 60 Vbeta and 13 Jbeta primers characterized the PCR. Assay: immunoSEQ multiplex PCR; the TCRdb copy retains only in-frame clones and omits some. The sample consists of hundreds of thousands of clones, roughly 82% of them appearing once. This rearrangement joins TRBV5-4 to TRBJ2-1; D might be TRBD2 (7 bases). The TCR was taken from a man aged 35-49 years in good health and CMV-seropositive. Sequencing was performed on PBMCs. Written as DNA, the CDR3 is TGTGCCAGCAGCGGGGGCGGACTAGTCAATGAGCAGTTCTTC. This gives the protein CASSGGGLVNEQFF.